This entry concerns a single TCR beta chain. Antigen specificity is unknown. The data originate from a study of T-cell memory formation after mild COVID-19. Study-level points and caveats: Contracting CD4+ clones lay largely in CM and EM, with CD8+ ones residing in EMRA. Some clones that responded turned up in pre-infection memory, which suggests that cross-reactive memory joined in.

Using constant-segment primers, 5'RACE produced TCR alpha and TCR beta cDNA libraries carrying sample barcodes and UMIs. One entry per CDR3 protein results from TCRdb running MiXCR on the 5' RACE reads. Of 300,000 to 400,000 distinct CDR3 sequences in the sample, about 15% were seen once. Trimming took off 6 bases at V and 4 bases at J, with 12 bases between the two ends. The CDR3 consists of 14 residues. The chain recombines TRBV12-3 or TRBV12-4 with TRBJ2-2; no reliable D call. This TCR derives from a man aged 18 to 29 who had mild COVID-19 (a few samples of this study predate the infection). Cell type and time point are not known. The sequencing sample was made of PBMCs or a T cell subset sorted from them (not recorded which). CDR3 in DNA: TGTGCCAGCAGGTCCTACAGAGGCACCGGGGAGCTGTTTTTT. Its protein product is CASRSYRGTGELFF.